Each of the 19 T cell receptor beta chains below was sequenced from the same sample in a study of T-cell reconstitution after alpha-beta-depleted transplantation in children. During its preparation, the TCRbeta library received unique molecular identifiers. Each CDR3 protein gets one entry after TCRdb re-called the PCR reads with MiXCR. The sample includes 750,000 to 950,000 distinct CDR3 sequences, around 17% of them seen just once. This specimen was PBMCs, mostly from graft donor cells, taken 360 days after TCRalphabeta/CD19-depleted stem cell transplant. These receptors came from a male patient younger than 18 who had a stem cell transplant for acute lymphoblastic leukemia, so the T cells may come from the graft donor.

The gene calls are TRBV5-1 and TRBJ2-6, with TRBD1 matching over 7 bases. V was clipped by 1 base and J by 1 base; unmatched bases: 14. The CDR3 runs 20 residues. Germline CDR1 reads SGHRS; CDR2 reads YFSETQ. CDR3 protein: CASSLPTSRDRRSGANVLTF. CDR3 DNA sequence: TGCGCCAGCAGCTTGCCCACATCCCGGGACAGAAGATCTGGGGCCAACGTCCTGACTTTC.

Only a few counts were recorded for this clonotype. The J gene is TRBJ2-1, the V gene TRBV20-1; 9 nucleotides line up with TRBD2. Germline loops: CDR1 DFQATT, CDR2 SNEGSKA (reference sequence). J gave up 8 bases and V 0 bases, and 11 bases lay outside the gene matches. The CDR3 runs 16 residues. The CDR3: CSARDLSGRLADEQFF. For the CDR3, the DNA is TGCAGTGCTAGAGATCTCAGCGGGAGGTTAGCCGATGAGCAGTTCTTC.

The chain carries TRBV19 and TRBJ2-1; the match to TRBD2 covers 11 bases. Germline V CDR1 and CDR2: LNHDA, SQIVND (reference sequence). The length of the CDR3 is 18 residues. V was clipped by 1 base and J by 8 bases; unmatched bases: 13. The CDR3, as DNA: TGTGCCAGTAGTATAGGCATGGCGGCTAGCGGGAGGTACGATGAGCAGTTCTTC. This translates into CASSIGMAASGRYDEQFF.

This clonotype came up many times. The chain has TRBV2 and TRBJ2-7; D is perhaps TRBD1 or TRBD2 (5 bases each). CDR1 SNHLY and CDR2 FYNNEI come from the germline V gene. V was shortened by 8 bases and J by 5 bases, with 16 bases between the two germline ends. The CDR3 is 13 amino acids. The CDR3 nucleotides are TGTGCCAGCTATTTGGCAGGGAGCCACGAGCAGTACTTC. Amino acid sequence: CASYLAGSHEQYF.

This sequence joins TRBV7-9 and TRBJ2-7, with TRBD2 as a possible D gene (6 bases). Between the trimmed V and J ends, which lost 7 bases and 6 bases, there was a span of 13 bases. Germline-derived CDR1 and CDR2 are SEHNR and FQNEAQ (reference sequence). CDR3 length equals 12 residues. CDR3 region: CASKGGAGEQYF. CDR3 DNA sequence: TGTGCCAGCAAAGGAGGGGCCGGCGAGCAGTACTTC.

A few counts support this clonotype. The chain has TRBV5-1 and TRBJ2-1, with 7 bases matching TRBD2. The CDR3 extends over 16 amino acids. CDR1 is SGHRS and CDR2 is YFSETQ in the germline V gene. The J segment lost 7 bases and the V segment lost 6 bases, leaving 16 bases of the junction unmatched. CDR3 nucleotides: TGCGCCAGCATCCCGGGCCTAGCGGTGGGCCTTAATGAGCAGTTCTTC. This gives the protein CASIPGLAVGLNEQFF.

A few counts support this clonotype. The chain couples TRBV3-1 to TRBJ1-5; D remains unclear. Trimming pared 3 bases from V and 0 bases from J, leaving 6 bases between. Germline-derived CDR1 and CDR2 are LGHDT and YNNKEL (reference sequence). This CDR3 is built from 14 residues. The CDR3 loop reads CASSHAYSNQPQHF. In DNA, the CDR3 is TGTGCCAGCAGCCACGCTTATAGCAATCAGCCCCAGCATTTT.

The chain links TRBV7-3 to TRBJ2-2; maybe TRBD2 (6 bases). CDR1 is SGHTA, CDR2 FQGTGA, per germline. Trimming left V 3 bases short and J 5 bases short, with 25 bases between. This CDR3 spans 19 amino acids. The CDR3 spells CASSLNRRDSSPETGELFF. CDR3 in DNA: TGTGCCAGCAGCTTGAACAGACGGGACTCCTCCCCGGAGACCGGGGAGCTGTTTTTT.

This clonotype showed up just a few times. The V and J genes are TRBV12-3 or TRBV12-4 and TRBJ2-2, with 7 bases fitting TRBD2. This CDR3 is built from 16 residues. V shed 6 bases and J 7 bases; nucleotides not matched to a gene: 14. CDR3 region: CASRALDLGRVGELFF. Written as DNA, the CDR3 is TGTGCCAGCAGGGCCCTGGACTTAGGGAGGGTCGGGGAGCTGTTTTTT.

The genes are TRBV20-1 and TRBJ2-4; D is ambiguous. This CDR3 region has 12 residues. V was cut by 1 base and J by 8 bases, with 9 bases left in between. Germline CDR1 is DFQATT and CDR2 is SNEGSKA (reference sequence). CDR3 DNA: TGCAGTGCTAGAGCCTCGGTCCACATTCAGTACTTC. Its translation: CSARASVHIQYF.

This clonotype was seen more than once but under ten times. J is TRBJ2-1 and V is TRBV3-1; 13 bases map to TRBD2. Germline V gene sequence: CDR1 LGHDT, CDR2 YNNKEL (reference sequence). Trimming removed 6 bases from V and 5 bases from J; junction bases left unmatched: 4. This CDR3 has 15 amino acids. CDR3 DNA: TGTGCCAGCAGTGGGACTAGCGGGGCCCACAATGAGCAGTTCTTC. It yields the protein CASSGTSGAHNEQFF.

The rearrangement links TRBV12-3 or TRBV12-4 to TRBJ1-3, with D hard to call. This CDR3 comprises 17 residues. The germline V and J ends were trimmed by 6 bases and 0 bases, with 18 bases remaining between them. CDR3 in amino acids: CASSPRGRVLSGNTIYF. CDR3 nucleotides: TGTGCCAGCAGCCCTCGAGGACGGGTCCTCTCTGGAAACACCATATATTTT.

Only a few counts were recorded for this clonotype. This sequence joins TRBV27 and TRBJ1-1; 10 bases are shared with TRBD1. The CDR3 has 15 residues. J gave up 6 bases and V 3 bases, and 7 bases lay outside the gene matches. The V gene's germline CDR1 is MNHEY and CDR2 SMNVEV (reference sequence). The CDR3: CASSFRRGTGAEAFF. DNA of the CDR3: TGTGCCAGCAGTTTCCGTAGGGGGACAGGGGCTGAAGCTTTCTTT.

This clonotype was counted many times. The chain uses TRBV4-1 and TRBJ1-1; possibly TRBD1 for D (5 bases). CDR3 length equals 15 residues. V gave up 1 base and J gave up 4 bases, with 13 bases separating them. Per the germline V gene, CDR1 is MGHRA and CDR2 is YSYEKL. The CDR3 region is CASSQVWKGATEAFF. CDR3 in DNA: TGCGCCAGCAGCCAAGTGTGGAAAGGGGCCACTGAAGCTTTCTTT.

This clonotype was picked up a small number of times. The chain uses TRBV11-2 and TRBJ2-3; D remains unclear. Germline V gene sequence: CDR1 SGHAT, CDR2 FQNNGV. The CDR3 loop spans 15 amino acids. V lost 7 bases and J lost 2, with 16 bases in between. CDR3 nucleotides: TGTGCCAGCAAGAATAAAGGGCAGTTCACAGATACGCAGTATTTT. This codes for CASKNKGQFTDTQYF. Full variable domain (rest looked up from reference TRBV11-2 and TRBJ2-3): EAGVAQSPRYKIIEKRQSVAFWCNPISGHATLYWYQQILGQGPKLLIQFQNNGVVDDSQLPKDRFSAERLKGVDSTLKIQPAKLEDSAVYLCASKNKGQFTDTQYFGPGTRLTVL.

This chain links TRBV5-1 with TRBJ2-1; TRBD2 agrees at 9 bases. CDR3 size: 17 residues. Germline V gives CDR1 SGHRS, CDR2 YFSETQ. The V segment lost 4 bases and the J segment 2 bases; nucleotides outside the gene matches: 10. The CDR3 nucleotides read TGCGCCAGCAGCATACTTTTAACTAGCGGGCCCTACAATGAGCAGTTCTTC. It is translated as CASSILLTSGPYNEQFF.

The chain has TRBV5-1 and TRBJ2-1; maybe TRBD2 (5 bases). This CDR3 region has 14 residues. V gave up 2 bases and J gave up 8 bases, with 14 bases separating them. Per germline, CDR1 SGHRS and CDR2 YFSETQ. The CDR3 nucleotides are TGCGCCAGCAGCTTTCGGGCCGGTAGCGATGAGCAGTTCTTC. This sequence encodes CASSFRAGSDEQFF.

This clonotype was observed many times. The genes are TRBV24-1 and TRBJ2-7; D is possibly TRBD2 (6 bases). The CDR3 runs to 11 residues. The germline CDR1 and CDR2 sequences are KGHDR and SFDVKD. V was pared by 5 bases and J by 6 bases, with 7 bases between. In DNA, the CDR3 is TGTGCCACCAGTGTGGGGGGCGAGCAGTACTTC. Encoded protein: CATSVGGEQYF.

The chain uses TRBV29-1 and TRBJ2-3; D ambiguous. CDR1 is SQVTM, CDR2 ANQGSEA, per germline. V gave up 4 bases and J gave up 2 bases, with 7 bases separating them. The CDR3 has 12 amino acids. This chain's CDR3 is CSVVLSTDTQYF. The CDR3 DNA reads TGCAGCGTTGTACTTTCCACAGATACGCAGTATTTT.